The 18 T cell receptor beta chains presented below share a single source sample, sequenced in a study of Graves' ophthalmopathy and Graves' hyperthyroidism. The authors amplified TCR beta CDR3 regions, and they did so from RNA transcripts for repertoire sequencing. Scientists carried out first-round RT-PCR using HTBI primers and then a second-round multiplex PCR. TCRdb redid the calling of the multiplex PCR reads with MiXCR, one entry per CDR3 protein. The sample contains some 370,000 distinct CDR3 sequences, about a sixth of which appear only once. The source material was peripheral blood. These receptors all stem from an adult woman with stable Graves' hyperthyroidism.

This clonotype was observed at least ten times. The gene calls are TRBV20-1 and TRBJ2-7, with a weak D call TRBD2 (5 bases). This CDR3 is 15 amino acids long. V lost 1 base to trimming and J lost 6 bases, with 19 bases between them. Germline V gives CDR1 DFQATT, CDR2 SNEGSKA (reference sequence). The CDR3 reads CSARVQLASPREQYF. CDR3 coding DNA: TGCAGTGCTAGAGTTCAGCTAGCCTCCCCTCGCGAGCAGTACTTC.

The rearrangement links TRBV19 to TRBJ2-3; no clear D gene. The CDR3 has 14 residues. The germline V and J ends were trimmed by 3 bases and 1 base, with 8 bases remaining between them. Per the germline V gene, CDR1 is LNHDA and CDR2 is SQIVND (reference sequence). The DNA for the CDR3 is TGTGCCAGTAGTATTATTTTAGGCACAGATACGCAGTATTTT. Protein sequence: CASSIILGTDTQYF.

In this sample, this clonotype turned up many times. The chain carries TRBV2 and TRBJ2-7; TRBD2 might be the D (5 bases). The CDR3 extends over 15 amino acids. Germline V gene data show CDR1 as SNHLY and CDR2 as FYNNEI. Between the trimmed V and J ends, which lost 3 bases and 5 bases, there was a span of 17 bases. Here the CDR3 reads CASSEVFSGRNEQYF. CDR3 coding DNA: TGTGCCAGCAGTGAGGTCTTTAGTGGGAGAAACGAGCAGTACTTC. Looking up the rest from reference TRBV2 and TRBJ2-7 gives the full variable domain: EPEVTQTPSHQVTQMGQEVILRCVPISNHLYFYWYRQILGQKVEFLVSFYNNEISEKSEIFDDQFSVERPDGSNFTLKIRSTKLEDSAMYFCASSEVFSGRNEQYFGPGTRLTVT.

This clonotype was recorded at least ten times. This rearrangement joins TRBV27 to TRBJ1-5; the D gene is possibly TRBD1 (5 bases). Germline V lookup: CDR1 MNHEY, CDR2 SMNVEV (reference sequence). This CDR3 contains 17 residues. V dropped 7 bases and J dropped 5 bases, with 24 bases sitting between them. The CDR3 DNA sequence: TGTGCCAGCAACTCACTCCGGGGCCTAGTGAGGGATCAGCCCCAGCATTTT. It translates to CASNSLRGLVRDQPQHF.

This clonotype has a count of ten or more. The rearrangement joins TRBV20-1 to TRBJ1-2; possible D gene TRBD1, 5 bases. CDR3 length: 16 amino acids. V was cut by 6 bases and J by 4 bases, with 24 bases left in between. CDR1 is DFQATT, CDR2 SNEGSKA, per germline (reference sequence). The CDR3 bases are TGCAGTGCCAGAACCCGGGGTCCGGGGGAGGGCTATGGCTACACCTTC. This sequence encodes CSARTRGPGEGYGYTF.

This clonotype was found a few times. J is TRBJ1-6 and V is TRBV13; D is ambiguous. Germline V lookup: CDR1 PRHDT, CDR2 FYEKMQ (reference sequence). The CDR3 loop spans 16 amino acids. Between the trimmed V and J ends, which lost 4 bases and 6 bases, there was a span of 16 bases. CDR3 residues: CASSSKGGRGNSPLHF. CDR3 bases: TGTGCCAGCAGCTCGAAAGGTGGCCGGGGTAATTCACCCCTCCACTTT.

This clonotype was seen many times. The J gene is TRBJ1-2, the V gene TRBV6-5, with 7 bases identical to TRBD1. The CDR3 spans 13 residues. Germline V gives CDR1 MNHEY, CDR2 SVGAGI. V lost 6 bases to trimming and J lost 7 bases; unmatched junction nucleotides: 8. CDR3 residues: CASSTQGQGGYTF. Written as DNA, the CDR3 is TGTGCCAGCAGCACACAGGGGCAAGGTGGCTACACCTTC.

This clonotype was counted at least ten times. The chain combines TRBV9 with TRBJ1-2; no firm D call. Germline V lookup: CDR1 SGDLS, CDR2 YYNGEE. V lost 4 bases and J 0 bases, leaving 16 bases between the germline ends. This CDR3 has 16 residues. The CDR3 sequence: CASSPTPLGPNYGYTF. Here the CDR3 DNA reads TGTGCCAGCAGCCCAACCCCTTTAGGGCCTAACTATGGCTACACCTTC.

This clonotype was recorded at least ten times. V is TRBV3-1 and J is TRBJ1-2; 10 nucleotides match TRBD1. CDR1 and CDR2 from the germline V gene are LGHDT and YNNKEL (reference sequence). J lost 4 bases, V lost 3 bases, and 5 bases had no gene match. CDR3 length: 15 amino acids. The chain's CDR3 is CASSQPGQGTYGYTF. CDR3 nucleotides: TGTGCCAGCAGCCAGCCGGGACAGGGGACCTATGGCTACACCTTC.

This clonotype was detected ten times or more. V usage is TRBV7-3 and J usage is TRBJ2-5; 10 bases line up with TRBD1. Trimming at V came to 11 bases and at J to 13 bases, leaving 7 bases not matched to a gene. This CDR3 comprises 10 residues. Germline loops: CDR1 SGHTA, CDR2 FQGTGA. CDR3 nucleotides: TGTGCCCCAAAGTGGGACAGGGGGTACTTC. It specifies CAPKWDRGYF. The full variable domain, in which reference TRBV7-3 and TRBJ2-5 provide the parts outside the CDR3, is GAGVSQTPSNKVTEKGKYVELRCDPISGHTALYWYRQSLGQGPEFLIYFQGTGAADDSGLPNDRFFAVRPEGSVSTLKIQRTERGDSAVYLCAPKWDRGYFGPGTRLLVL.

This clonotype appeared many times. The V call is TRBV28, the J call TRBJ1-1, with D perhaps TRBD1 (6 bases). The germline V gene has CDR1 MDHEN and CDR2 SYDVKM. The CDR3 is 16 amino acids. V was shortened by 0 bases and J by 2 bases, with 13 bases between the two germline ends. CDR3 bases: TGTGCCAGCAGTTTATGGGGCAGGGGAGGAAACACTGAAGCTTTCTTT. Its translation: CASSLWGRGGNTEAFF. Looking up the rest from reference TRBV28 and TRBJ1-1 gives the full variable domain: DVKVTQSSRYLVKRTGEKVFLECVQDMDHENMFWYRQDPGLGLRLIYFSYDVKMKEKGDIPEGYSVSREKKERFSLILESASTNQTSMYLCASSLWGRGGNTEAFFGQGTRLTVV.

This clonotype showed up many times. The genes are TRBV28 and TRBJ2-7; the D is unclear. This CDR3 has 15 amino acids. The germline CDR1 and CDR2 sequences are MDHEN and SYDVKM. Trimming cost V 3 bases and J 4 bases, with 16 bases left between them. The CDR3 here is CASSFSVRRPYEQYF. The CDR3 nucleotides read TGTGCCAGCAGTTTTTCTGTTCGCAGACCTTACGAGCAGTACTTC.

V usage is TRBV11-3 and J usage is TRBJ2-3; D unresolved. From germline, CDR1 is SGHNT and CDR2 YENEEA. Trimming cost V 2 bases and J 2 bases, with 11 bases left between them. This CDR3 comprises 15 residues. CDR3: CASSLNPTYTDTQYF. CDR3 nucleotides: TGTGCCAGCAGCTTAAACCCTACCTACACAGATACGCAGTATTTT. Based on the CDR3 plus reference TRBV11-3 and TRBJ2-3, the full variable domain is EAGVVQSPRYKIIEKKQPVAFWCNPISGHNTLYWYLQNLGQGPELLIRYENEEAVDDSQLPKDRFSAERLKGVDSTLKIQPAELGDSAVYLCASSLNPTYTDTQYFGPGTRLTVL.

This clonotype was counted many times. The V call is TRBV6-2 or TRBV6-3, the J call TRBJ2-7; 10 bases agree with TRBD2. Germline V gene lookup returns CDR1 MNHEY and CDR2 SVGEGT. The CDR3 runs to 16 residues. V was pared by 7 bases and J by 0 bases, with 9 bases of the junction left unmatched. In DNA form, the CDR3 reads TGTGCCAGCACCCCGCTAGCGGGAGCCCTCTCCTACGAGCAGTACTTC. Translation: CASTPLAGALSYEQYF.

This clonotype was found many times. The V and J genes are TRBV7-8 and TRBJ2-6; D might be TRBD1 (6 bases). The CDR3 covers 15 residues. Germline CDR1 reads SGHVS; CDR2 reads FQNEAQ. Trimming cost V 3 bases and J 4 bases, with 10 bases left between them. CDR3 in amino acids: CASSFQGPGANVLTF. The DNA of the CDR3 is TGTGCCAGCAGCTTCCAGGGGCCCGGGGCCAACGTCCTGACTTTC.

This clonotype was seen at least ten times. The rearrangement uses TRBV20-1 and TRBJ1-1; TRBD1 agrees at 7 bases. The germline CDR1 and CDR2 sequences are DFQATT and SNEGSKA (reference sequence). J gave up 5 bases and V 5 bases, and 8 bases lay outside the gene matches. The CDR3 spans 13 residues. CDR3 sequence (DNA): TGCAGTGCTCACCAGGGGGGCTGGACTGAAGCTTTCTTT. It translates to CSAHQGGWTEAFF.

Many counts were recorded for this clonotype. The CDR3 spells CASSSGQGDVTEAFF. CDR3 DNA sequence: TGTGCCAGCAGCTCGGGACAGGGAGATGTCACTGAAGCTTTCTTT. This sequence joins TRBV7-2 and TRBJ1-1, with 9 positions matching TRBD1. Looked up from germline, CDR1 is SGHTA and CDR2 is FQGNSA. V lost 4 bases and J lost 4; bases outside the gene matches: 7. The CDR3 sequence is 15 residues long.

This clonotype has ten or more counts. The J gene is TRBJ2-5, the V gene TRBV6-5; D may be TRBD2 (6 bases). V was cut by 2 bases and J by 5 bases, with 15 bases left in between. Germline-derived CDR1 and CDR2 are MNHEY and SVGAGI. The CDR3 spans 15 residues. CDR3 in DNA: TGTGCCAGCAGTTACGCGTCTGGGACTTCTGAGACCCAGTACTTC. Translating gives CASSYASGTSETQYF.